Detailed here is one T cell receptor beta chain. Its matching antigen is unknown. This CDR3 has 14 amino acids. Germline V gene sequence: CDR1 DFQATT, CDR2 SNEGSKA (reference sequence). Trimming pared 0 bases from V and 3 bases from J, leaving 12 bases between. TCRdb reanalysed the 5' RACE reads using MiXCR and keeps one entry per CDR3 protein. The repertoire holds about 140,000 distinct CDR3 sequences, 14% seen once, with 25% to 30% in the top ten. This entry comes from a study of T-cell memory formation after mild COVID-19. Study-wide results and limits: Cross-reactive memory appears to have joined, as suggested by some responding clones showing up in pre-infection memory.

This receptor was taken from an adult woman who had mild COVID-19 (a few samples of this study predate the infection). Cell type and time point are not known. The chain carries TRBV20-1 and TRBJ2-7, with D possibly matching TRBD2 (6 bases). The sequencing input was PBMCs or a T cell subset sorted from them (not recorded which). The CDR3 is CSARDSWDFYEQYF. The CDR3 DNA is TGCAGTGCTAGAGATTCCTGGGACTTCTACGAGCAGTACTTC.